There are many counts of the clone carrying this T cell receptor (beta chain). This CDR3 has 14 residues. Trimming cost V 1 base and J 7 bases, with 10 bases left between them. TCRdb independently ran MiXCR on the RT-PCR reads; one entry per CDR3 protein. The table lists 500,000 to 600,000 distinct CDR3 sequences, about 11% of them singletons. The entry originates in a study of response to subunit inactivated influenza vaccine. The sample was also linked to a second study, of T cells expressing NK-cell markers. According to that study: The TCR beta cDNA came from 5'RACE template switching with UMIs.

This specimen was PBMCs from blood, taken on the day of vaccination. The receptor comes from a man in his fifties or sixties who received an inactivated influenza vaccine. The V gene is TRBV12-3 or TRBV12-4, the J gene TRBJ2-2, with a tentative D call TRBD1 (6 bases). The CDR3 reads CASSLGQGNGELFF. The CDR3 DNA is TGTGCCAGCAGTTTAGGGCAGGGGAACGGGGAGCTGTTTTTT.